This passage covers 25 T cell receptor beta chains from one sample sequenced in a study of blood T cells in healthy people across ages. A J-beta primer mix and a sample-barcoded 5' primer were used in a second PCR of about 6 to 12 cycles. MiXCR, run by TCRdb on the 5' RACE reads, gives a single entry per CDR3 protein. The data show 600,000 to 850,000 distinct CDR3 sequences, 20% to 30% seen once. This sample was also put to use in a study of T cells of mothers and their children.

Material for sequencing was blood. These receptors all stem from a boy between 10 and 17 years old in good health.

This clonotype came up a few times. The chain combines TRBV11-1 with TRBJ2-1; 10 bases map to TRBD2. V gave up 11 bases and J gave up 7 bases; unmatched junction bases: 35. Per germline, CDR1 SGHAT and CDR2 FQDESV (reference sequence). The CDR3 runs to 22 residues. The CDR3 region is CASQASLLAGDIRSEGHNEQFF. Here the CDR3 DNA reads TGTGCCTCTCAAGCGAGCCTCCTAGCGGGAGATATTAGGTCGGAGGGCCATAATGAGCAGTTCTTC.

The chain recombines TRBV4-2 with TRBJ2-3; the D is unclear. This CDR3 region has 14 residues. From germline, CDR1 is LGHNA and CDR2 YNFKEQ. The germline V and J ends were trimmed by 2 bases and 4 bases, with 10 bases remaining between them. DNA for the CDR3: TGTGCCAGCAGCCAATATGGGGATGCAGATACGCAGTATTTT. As protein: CASSQYGDADTQYF.

The chain joins TRBV20-1 to TRBJ1-2; D is possibly TRBD1 (6 bases). The V and J ends lost 0 bases and 3 bases respectively, with 14 bases between them. Germline CDR1 is DFQATT and CDR2 is SNEGSKA (reference sequence). The CDR3 is 15 residues long. CDR3 coding DNA: TGCAGTGCTAGAGATGCGGGGAGGGGGGACTATGGCTACACCTTC. This encodes CSARDAGRGDYGYTF.

This clonotype showed up many times. The CDR3 loop is CASSPEGNALAQETQYF. For the CDR3, the DNA is TGTGCCAGCAGCCCAGAAGGGAATGCCCTAGCTCAAGAGACCCAGTACTTC. V usage is TRBV7-3 and J usage is TRBJ2-5; tentatively, D is TRBD2 (5 bases). Germline V gives CDR1 SGHTA, CDR2 FQGTGA. The V and J ends lost 5 bases and 2 bases respectively, with 21 bases between them. The CDR3 contains 17 residues.

The sample holds many counts of this clonotype. The CDR3 reads CASSGQGNEQFF. The CDR3 DNA reads as TGTGCCAGCAGCGGACAGGGGAATGAGCAGTTCTTC. V is TRBV9 and J is TRBJ2-1; TRBD1 matches at 8 bases. The germline V gene has CDR1 SGDLS and CDR2 YYNGEE. V lost 3 bases to trimming and J lost 7 bases; unmatched junction nucleotides: 0. The length of the CDR3 is 12 residues.

This clonotype was detected a few times. The rearrangement joins TRBV29-1 to TRBJ2-1; unclear D gene. This CDR3 spans 13 amino acids. Germline CDR1 reads SQVTM; CDR2 reads ANQGSEA. V shed 5 bases and J shed 3 bases, with 11 bases lying between them. The CDR3 sequence is CSVIGQLYNEQFF. The CDR3 DNA reads TGCAGCGTTATAGGGCAACTCTACAATGAGCAGTTCTTC.

This clonotype was seen a few times. Its ends do not fully match the called genes, so a read error is possible. The genes are TRBV7-9 and TRBJ1-2; perhaps TRBD1 as D (5 bases). Germline lookup yields CDR1 SEHNR and CDR2 FQNEAQ (reference sequence). This CDR3 comprises 14 residues. The CDR3 nucleotides read TGTGCCAGCAGTGTAATGGGCGGGGACTATCGCTACACCTTC. Translated, it gives CASSVMGGDYRYTF.

V and J are TRBV4-2 and TRBJ1-1; D possibly corresponds to TRBD1 (5 bases). In germline, CDR1 is LGHNA, CDR2 YNFKEQ. The CDR3 length is 16 residues. The germline V and J ends were trimmed by 6 bases and 1 base, with 18 bases remaining between them. The DNA of the CDR3 is TGTGCCAGCAGTCCCCGGGACCTTGGGGGGAACACTGAAGCTTTCTTT. As protein: CASSPRDLGGNTEAFF.

This clonotype has more than one count but fewer than ten. The junction departs from the called germline gene at one end, perhaps through a read error. The CDR3: CASSLGGVEQETQYF. The CDR3 DNA is TGTGCTAGCAGCTTAGGGGGGGTGGAGCAAGAGACCCAGTACTTC. This chain uses TRBV7-7 with TRBJ2-5, with TRBD2 as a possible D gene (7 bases). The V gene's germline CDR1 is SSHAT and CDR2 FNYEAQ (reference sequence). The CDR3 runs 15 residues. Looking up the rest from reference TRBV7-7 and TRBJ2-5 gives the full variable domain: GAGVSQSPRYKVTKRGQDVTLRCDPISSHATLYWYQQALGQGPEFLTYFNYEAQPDKSGLPSDRFSAERPEGSISTLTIQRTEQRDSAMYRCASSLGGVEQETQYFGPGTRLLVL.

The chain joins TRBV6-1 to TRBJ2-2, with 7 positions matching TRBD1. The V gene end was trimmed by 7 bases and the J gene end by 1 base; junction bases not matched to a gene: 6. The germline V gene encodes CDR1 MNHNS and CDR2 SASEGT. The CDR3 extends over 15 amino acids. The CDR3 sequence: CASTRGQENTGELFF. Here the CDR3 DNA reads TGTGCCAGCACTAGAGGACAGGAGAACACCGGGGAGCTGTTTTTT.

V usage is TRBV5-1 and J usage is TRBJ2-7; 8 bases are shared with TRBD1. The CDR3 consists of 17 residues. The V and J ends lost 2 bases and 3 bases, in that order; junction bases with no gene match: 13. CDR1 and CDR2 from the germline V gene are SGHRS and YFSETQ. CDR3: CASSFYQSQGVVYEQYF. CDR3 nucleotide sequence: TGCGCCAGCAGCTTTTACCAATCACAGGGGGTCGTCTACGAGCAGTACTTC. Based on the CDR3 plus reference TRBV5-1 and TRBJ2-7, the full variable domain is KAGVTQTPRYLIKTRGQQVTLSCSPISGHRSVSWYQQTPGQGLQFLFEYFSETQRNKGNFPGRFSGRQFSNSRSEMNVSTLELGDSALYLCASSFYQSQGVVYEQYFGPGTRLTVT.

This rearrangement joins TRBV12-3 or TRBV12-4 to TRBJ2-2; unclear D gene. There are 13 residues in the CDR3. Trimming took 4 bases from V and 6 from J, leaving 9 bases between them. CDR3 nucleotide sequence: TGTGCCAGCAGTTCGGACGCGCCCGGGGAGCTGTTTTTT. This sequence encodes CASSSDAPGELFF.

This clonotype was seen only a few times. V gene TRBV6-1 combines with J gene TRBJ2-7; 7 bases map to TRBD2. The CDR3 runs 14 residues. Per the germline V gene, CDR1 is MNHNS and CDR2 is SASEGT. V shed 0 bases, J shed 4 bases, and the junction held 3 bases outside the gene matches. This CDR3 reads CASSEAASGYEQYF. The CDR3, as DNA: TGTGCCAGCAGTGAAGCTGCTAGCGGTTACGAGCAGTACTTC.

The chain combines TRBV28 with TRBJ2-3; 7 bases fit TRBD1. Germline CDR1 MDHEN, CDR2 SYDVKM. The ends lost 7 bases at V and 7 bases at J; junction bases unmatched: 11. The CDR3 is 14 residues long. The CDR3 DNA is TGTGCCAGCACCCCGGGCCGGGACAGACATACGCAGTATTTT. The encoded protein is CASTPGRDRHTQYF.

V and J are TRBV7-2 and TRBJ2-7; 14 bases are a match to TRBD2. The CDR3 sequence is 16 residues long. In germline, CDR1 is SGHTA, CDR2 FQGNSA. With V trimmed by 4 bases and J by 2 bases, 4 bases remained unmatched. The CDR3 nucleotides are TGTGCCAGCAGCTGGGGACTAGCGGGAGATGCCTACGAGCAGTACTTC. Its translation is CASSWGLAGDAYEQYF.

The rearrangement links TRBV19 to TRBJ2-7, with TRBD2 as a possible D gene (6 bases). V was clipped by 4 bases and J by 2 bases, with 24 bases between them. This CDR3 spans 18 amino acids. Per germline, CDR1 LNHDA and CDR2 SQIVND (reference sequence). Here the CDR3 reads CASSTRAGIASLTYEQYF. In DNA form, the CDR3 reads TGTGCCAGTAGTACCCGGGCGGGGATAGCATCCTTAACCTACGAGCAGTACTTC.

This clonotype came up a few times. The rearrangement links TRBV13 to TRBJ2-5; D might be TRBD2 (6 bases). The J call may be wrong; the DNA end is better matched by TRBJ2-1. The length of the CDR3 is 17 residues. Germline CDR1 is PRHDT and CDR2 is FYEKMQ (reference sequence). The CDR3 coding sequence is TGTGCCAGCAGCTTAGGTAACGGTGGCGGGGTCTACAATGAGCAGTTCTTC. Amino acid sequence: CASSLGNGGGVYNEQFF.

This clonotype showed up just a few times. V is TRBV11-2 and J is TRBJ2-5; TRBD2 matches at 7 bases. Per germline, CDR1 SGHAT and CDR2 FQNNGV. J was trimmed by 0 bases and V by 0 bases; bases with no gene match: 1. The CDR3 has 15 amino acids. Written as DNA, the CDR3 is TGTGCCAGCAGCTTAGAAGCGGGACACCAAGAGACCCAGTACTTC. It codes for CASSLEAGHQETQYF. Supplemented by reference TRBV11-2 and TRBJ2-5, the full variable domain reads EAGVAQSPRYKIIEKRQSVAFWCNPISGHATLYWYQQILGQGPKLLIQFQNNGVVDDSQLPKDRFSAERLKGVDSTLKIQPAKLEDSAVYLCASSLEAGHQETQYFGPGTRLLVL.

Notes on this clonotype: The junction departs from germline at one end; a sequencing error may be responsible. The chain couples TRBV20-1 to TRBJ2-1; D might be TRBD2 (5 bases). This CDR3 region has 13 residues. The germline V gene encodes CDR1 DFQATT and CDR2 SNEGSKA (reference sequence). In DNA, the CDR3 is TGCAATGCTAGGACTTCTTCCTACAATGAGCAGTTCTTC. This translates into CNARTSSYNEQFF.

This clonotype showed up just a few times. V and J are TRBV11-2 and TRBJ2-3; perhaps TRBD2 as D (6 bases). The V end lost 5 bases, the J end lost 2 bases, and 14 bases lay between the germline ends. This CDR3 has 15 residues. Germline loops: CDR1 SGHAT, CDR2 FQNNGV. In DNA form, the CDR3 reads TGTGCCAGCAGCCGAACGGCGGGGATCACAGATACGCAGTATTTT. This sequence encodes CASSRTAGITDTQYF.

This chain uses TRBV12-5 with TRBJ2-5, with 8 bases fitting TRBD1. There are 14 residues in the CDR3. V trimming: 6 bases; J trimming: 3 bases; junction bases outside the gene matches: 6. The germline CDR1 and CDR2 sequences are LGHNT and FRNRAP. CDR3 nucleotide sequence: TGTGCTAGTGGATACACGACAGGGGAAGAGACCCAGTACTTC. Translation gives CASGYTTGEETQYF.

This clonotype was seen only a few times. This chain uses TRBV20-1 with TRBJ2-7; possibly TRBD2 for D (6 bases). Looked up from germline, CDR1 is DFQATT and CDR2 is SNEGSKA (reference sequence). This CDR3 comprises 13 residues. With 3 bases removed from V and 0 bases from J, the gap between germline ends came to 9 bases. The CDR3 here is CSARAGNSYEQYF. The CDR3 DNA reads as TGCAGTGCTAGGGCGGGAAACTCCTACGAGCAGTACTTC.

V gene TRBV19 combines with J gene TRBJ2-5; possibly TRBD1 for D (6 bases). The assigned J gene may be wrong: the sequence end matches TRBJ2-7 better. CDR3 size: 15 residues. Germline V CDR1 and CDR2: LNHDA, SQIVND (reference sequence). CDR3 sequence reads: CASSIGWDTAYEQYF. The CDR3 nucleotides read TGTGCCAGTAGTATTGGTTGGGACACAGCCTACGAGCAGTACTTC.

V and J are TRBV5-1 and TRBJ2-3; D not resolved. The germline gives CDR1 SGHRS, CDR2 YFSETQ. V was cut by 0 bases and J by 2 bases, with 7 bases left in between. The CDR3 contains 14 residues. CDR3 amino acids: CASSLDILTDTQYF. CDR3 nucleotide sequence: TGCGCCAGCAGCTTGGACATTCTCACAGATACGCAGTATTTT.

The J gene is TRBJ1-3, the V gene TRBV15; a weak D match, TRBD1 (5 bases). CDR3 size: 15 residues. Germline V gene lookup returns CDR1 LNHNV and CDR2 YYDKDF (reference sequence). Trimming took 6 bases from V and 4 from J, leaving 16 bases between them. CDR3 DNA sequence: TGTGCCACCAGTCCCGAGCGGGACGGCGGAAACACCATATATTTT. As protein: CATSPERDGGNTIYF.